Presented here are 21 T cell receptor beta chains from one specimen sequenced in a study of OX40 agonist ivuxolimab in advanced cancers. Here immunoSEQ multiplex PCR was the method, and the copy in TCRdb shows in-frame clones only, minus some. The data contain some 49,000 clones, nearly 80% of them singletons. The specimen comprised CD4+ or CD8+ T cells sorted from blood, sampled in a trial of the OX40 agonist ivuxolimab. These receptors all come from an adult with an advanced solid tumor such as melanoma, head and neck, liver or kidney cancer.

The rearrangement links TRBV19 to TRBJ2-7, with TRBD2 identical over 10 bases. Germline trimming cut 6 bases from V and 2 bases from J; bases unmatched to any gene: 10. The germline V gene has CDR1 LNHDA and CDR2 SQIVND (reference sequence). The CDR3 covers 16 residues. CDR3 bases: TGTGCCAGTAGCCCAACGGGAGCGGGAGGGGCCTACGAGCAGTACTTC. Amino acid sequence: CASSPTGAGGAYEQYF.

This chain connects TRBV10-2 to TRBJ2-7, with 9 bases fitting TRBD1. CDR1 and CDR2 (germline): WSHSY, SAAADI. This CDR3 comprises 14 residues. Trimming removed 5 bases from V and 5 bases from J; junction bases left unmatched: 7. The CDR3 reads CASSRRTGVDEQYF. DNA of the CDR3: TGCGCCAGCAGTAGGAGGACAGGGGTAGACGAGCAGTACTTC.

The rearrangement uses TRBV5-1 and TRBJ2-1; 12 bases map to TRBD2. V was clipped by 4 bases and J by 8 bases; unmatched bases: 16. The germline V gene encodes CDR1 SGHRS and CDR2 YFSETQ. This CDR3 spans 18 amino acids. CDR3 coding DNA: TGCGCCAGCAGCCCGATACTAGCGGGGGGTGGGTCCGTCTATGAGCAGTTCTTC. Its protein is CASSPILAGGGSVYEQFF.

The chain recombines TRBV28 with TRBJ2-7, with D perhaps matching TRBD1 (6 bases). The CDR3 totals 12 residues. Germline loops: CDR1 MDHEN, CDR2 SYDVKM. V gave up 6 bases and J gave up 2 bases, with 8 bases separating them. CDR3 residues: CASRDRTYEQYF. CDR3 nucleotide sequence: TGTGCCAGCAGGGACAGAACCTACGAGCAGTACTTC.

The CDR3 DNA sequence: TGTGCCTGGAATAAAGCTGTTTCGGCTTTCTTT. Translating it yields CAWNKAVSAFF. The chain has TRBV30 and TRBJ1-1; D call uncertain. Trimming took 4 bases from V and 11 from J, leaving 14 bases between them. Germline loops: CDR1 GTSNPN, CDR2 SVGIG (reference sequence). The CDR3 has 11 residues. Complete variable domain (other parts from reference TRBV30 and TRBJ1-1): SQTIHQWPATLVQPVGSPLSLECTVEGTSNPNLYWYRQAAGRGLQLLFYSVGIGQISSEVPQNLSASRPQDRQFILSSKKLLLSDSGFYLCAWNKAVSAFFGQGTRLTVV.

This clone has a handful of counts. The rearrangement joins TRBV5-6 to TRBJ2-2, with a tentative D call TRBD1 (6 bases). Germline V lookup: CDR1 SGHDT, CDR2 YYEEEE. This CDR3 has 16 residues. Trimming took 0 bases from V and 0 from J, leaving 9 bases between them. The CDR3 DNA reads TGTGCCAGCAGCTTGGTGGGGACAACGAACACCGGGGAGCTGTTTTTT. Its translation is CASSLVGTTNTGELFF.

The chain uses TRBV7-9 and TRBJ1-4, with D perhaps TRBD1 (5 bases). There are 14 residues in the CDR3. The germline V gene encodes CDR1 SEHNR and CDR2 FQNEAQ (reference sequence). Trimming shortened V by 0 bases and J by 4 bases, and 6 bases separated the two germline ends. CDR3 region: CASSLAQDNEKLFF. CDR3 in DNA: TGTGCCAGCAGCTTAGCACAGGATAATGAAAAACTGTTTTTT.

The V call is TRBV30, the J call TRBJ2-4; 13 bases align to TRBD2. V dropped 1 base and J dropped 15; count of bases not matched to a gene: 6. The CDR3 contains 13 residues. Germline V lookup: CDR1 GTSNPN, CDR2 SVGIG (reference sequence). The DNA for the CDR3 is TGTGCCTGGAGTGGCGGGACTAGCGGGATTGGGTACTTC. This gives the protein CAWSGGTSGIGYF.

The genes are TRBV5-6 and TRBJ2-1; D unclear. The CDR3 contains 14 residues. The germline gives CDR1 SGHDT, CDR2 YYEEEE. With 2 bases removed from V and 6 bases from J, the gap between germline ends came to 12 bases. The CDR3 DNA follows: TGTGCCAGCAGCTTAGGATTGTGGAGCAATGAGCAGTTCTTC. It translates to CASSLGLWSNEQFF.

There are a few counts of this clone. This rearrangement joins TRBV7-8 to TRBJ1-3, with unresolved D. The V gene lost 0 bases and the J gene lost 2 bases, with 8 bases spanning the gap. The CDR3 totals 15 residues. Germline CDR1 is SGHVS and CDR2 is FQNEAQ. CDR3 loop: CASSLARGTGNTIYF. The CDR3 coding sequence is TGTGCCAGCAGCTTAGCACGAGGTACTGGAAACACCATATATTTT.

The CDR3 loop is CAISGDRYEQFF. The CDR3, as DNA: TGTGCCATCAGCGGGGACAGATATGAGCAGTTCTTC. The genes are TRBV10-3 and TRBJ2-1, with 7 bases fitting TRBD1. Losses at the gene ends were 6 bases for V and 8 bases for J; bases not matched to a gene: 4. The V gene's germline CDR1 is ENHRY and CDR2 SYGVKD. The CDR3 is made up of 12 amino acids.

A note on this clone: The junction and the germline gene differ at one end; a read error may be behind it. The rearrangement joins TRBV5-4 to TRBJ1-1; TRBD1 aligns across 11 bases. The CDR3 consists of 16 residues. Germline CDR1 reads SGHNT; CDR2 reads YYREEE (reference sequence). The CDR3 bases are TGTGCCAGCAGATTGGGTCGCGGGACAGGGGGCACTGAAGCTTTCTTT. This translates into CASRLGRGTGGTEAFF.

Of note for this clone: Other DNA sequences in this specimen translate into the identical CDR3. The CDR3 DNA is TGTGCCAGCAGCTTAGATCCGAACACTGAAGCTTTCTTT. This encodes CASSLDPNTEAFF. The chain is built from TRBV11-2 and TRBJ1-1, with no clear D. Trimming shortened V by 0 bases and J by 1 base, and 3 bases separated the two germline ends. Germline V CDR1 and CDR2: SGHAT, FQNNGV. The CDR3 covers 13 residues.

The genes are TRBV6-5 and TRBJ2-7, with D possibly matching TRBD1 (6 bases). V shed 4 bases and J shed 2 bases, with 15 bases lying between them. The CDR3 contains 15 residues. Germline values: CDR1 MNHEY, CDR2 SVGAGI. This CDR3 reads CASSSVGTPPYEQYF. Written as DNA, the CDR3 is TGTGCCAGCAGTTCTGTGGGGACACCACCCTACGAGCAGTACTTC.

This clone was counted once. The chain carries TRBV2 and TRBJ2-7, with TRBD1 as a possible D gene (6 bases). This CDR3 spans 15 amino acids. Per the germline V gene, CDR1 is SNHLY and CDR2 is FYNNEI. The V end lost 6 bases, the J end lost 2 bases, and 17 bases lay between the germline ends. The CDR3 reads CASSVYRDIPYEQYF. The DNA for the CDR3 is TGTGCCAGCAGCGTCTACCGGGACATCCCCTACGAGCAGTACTTC. Full variable domain (remainder filled in from reference TRBV2 and TRBJ2-7): EPEVTQTPSHQVTQMGQEVILRCVPISNHLYFYWYRQILGQKVEFLVSFYNNEISEKSEIFDDQFSVERPDGSNFTLKIRSTKLEDSAMYFCASSVYRDIPYEQYFGPGTRLTVT.

This chain joins TRBV7-7 and TRBJ2-5, with D maybe TRBD2 (6 bases). CDR1 and CDR2 from the germline V gene are SSHAT and FNYEAQ (reference sequence). This CDR3 spans 16 amino acids. Trimming shortened V by 5 bases and J by 5 bases, and 21 bases separated the two germline ends. Here the CDR3 DNA reads TGTGCCAGCAGCCCCTCTAGCGCACCCAGCCCGGAGACCCAGTACTTC. It encodes CASSPSSAPSPETQYF.

V and J are TRBV27 and TRBJ2-7; 7 nucleotides match TRBD2. CDR1 and CDR2 (germline): MNHEY, SMNVEV (reference sequence). Trimming cost V 3 bases and J 6 bases; bases outside gene matches: 5. The CDR3 contains 13 residues. The CDR3 protein is CASSFGTNSEQYF. The DNA for the CDR3 is TGTGCCAGCAGTTTCGGGACTAACTCCGAGCAGTACTTC.

The rearrangement uses TRBV6-5 and TRBJ2-7; D may be TRBD1 or TRBD2 (5 bases each). The V end lost 7 bases, the J end lost 6 bases, and 16 bases lay between the germline ends. Germline CDR1 reads MNHEY; CDR2 reads SVGAGI. There are 13 residues in the CDR3. This CDR3 reads CASTSPGTVEQYF. CDR3 nucleotide sequence: TGTGCCAGCACTTCCCCAGGGACCGTCGAGCAGTACTTC.

CDR3 DNA: TGTGCCAGCAGCAGGGACAGCTCGGGATGGGAGACCCAGTACTTC. Translation gives CASSRDSSGWETQYF. The chain combines TRBV6-5 with TRBJ2-5; TRBD1 matches 7 bases. CDR3 length: 15 residues. J gave up 5 bases and V 6 bases, and 12 bases lay outside the gene matches. The germline V gene encodes CDR1 MNHEY and CDR2 SVGAGI.

On this clone: At one end, the junction sequence differs from germline, possibly due to a read error. The chain carries TRBV25-1 and TRBJ1-2; no clear D gene. Germline V gene sequence: CDR1 MGHDK, CDR2 SYGVNS. This CDR3 is 12 amino acids long. This chain's CDR3 is CASSEQAMGYSF. The CDR3 DNA is TGTGCCAGCAGTGAACAGGCCATGGGCTACTCCTTC.

The rearrangement joins TRBV10-3 to TRBJ1-6; D not certain. Germline V gives CDR1 ENHRY, CDR2 SYGVKD. The V gene lost 3 bases and the J gene lost 8 bases, with 11 bases spanning the gap. The CDR3 contains 14 residues. The CDR3 DNA sequence: TGTGCCATCAGTGACCGCGGCGGGGATTCACCCCTCCACTTT. This sequence encodes CAISDRGGDSPLHF.